The rows below give T cell receptor beta chains drawn from one sample of a study of untreated major depressive disorder. Produced via immunoSEQ multiplex PCR; TCRdb's table is partial and in-frame only. This sample has approximately 20,000 clones, with more than 75% found just once. Input material: CD4+ T cells from PBMCs. These receptors originate from a woman in her twenties or thirties in good health. Each CDR3 is given with its conserved first and last residue. The size entry is marked missing in some rows and otherwise reads once, few, many or a size class.

V: TRBV29-1
size: once
J: TRBJ2-2
CDR3: CSAQQLAGPTGELFF

V: TRBV28
size: few
J: TRBJ2-7
CDR3: CASSPLLAGDYEQYF

V: TRBV4-3
size: .
J: TRBJ2-1
CDR3: CASSQDVAGSSYNEQFF

V: TRBV29-1
size: .
J: TRBJ2-1
CDR3: CSTNRGPNEQFF

V: TRBV7-9
size: .
J: TRBJ1-4
CDR3: CASSLGVRDLNEKLFF

V: TRBV18
size: .
J: TRBJ1-5
CDR3: CASSPLPANQPQHF

V: TRBV29-1
size: .
J: TRBJ2-7
CDR3: CSVEDLLRGVRYEQYF

V: TRBV4-3
size: .
J: TRBJ1-2
CDR3: CASSQDLTDFHGYTF

V: TRBV5-4
size: .
J: TRBJ2-1
CDR3: CASSGTGGSYNEQFF

V: TRBV10-3
size: .
J: TRBJ2-2
CDR3: CAIRGGFGQGTGGELFF

V: TRBV27
size: .
J: TRBJ1-1
CDR3: CASSSRQGPNTEAFF

V: TRBV2
size: .
J: TRBJ2-7
CDR3: CASRTSGAGSYEQYF

V: TRBV2
size: once
J: TRBJ2-7
CDR3: CASSAVGSYEQYF

V: TRBV5-1
size: .
J: TRBJ2-5
CDR3: CASRGGEGQETQYF

V: TRBV28
size: .
J: TRBJ1-2
CDR3: CASTRRMTFLPNYGYTF

V: TRBV5-1
size: .
J: TRBJ1-1
CDR3: CASSLVGRGTEAFF

V: TRBV19
size: .
J: TRBJ2-1
CDR3: CASSIGARTYNEQFF

V: TRBV7-9
size: .
J: TRBJ1-2
CDR3: CASSLRGHGYTF

V: TRBV5-4
size: .
J: TRBJ2-6
CDR3: CASSSEGGAGANVLTF

V: TRBV5-8
size: .
J: TRBJ2-7
CDR3: CASSLAYSYF

V: TRBV20-1
size: .
J: TRBJ2-7
CDR3: CSVSGRNEQYF

V: TRBV7-3
size: .
J: TRBJ2-2
CDR3: CASSGLDRELFF

V: TRBV27
size: .
J: TRBJ2-2
CDR3: CASSFRGRTGELFF

V: TRBV29-1
size: few
J: TRBJ1-2
CDR3: CSVGFPGGNYGYTF

V: TRBV23-1
size: few
J: TRBJ1-6
CDR3: CASSQMTLGPQRVGFNSPLHF

V: TRBV6-5
size: .
J: TRBJ1-5
CDR3: CASSPKAGHNQPQHF

V: TRBV5-6
size: .
J: TRBJ1-1
CDR3: CASSPGMGEMNTEAFF

V: TRBV15
size: .
J: TRBJ1-1
CDR3: CATSSSRLLNTEAFF

V: TRBV6-6
size: .
J: TRBJ2-1
CDR3: CASSSTGYNEQFF

V: TRBV28
size: .
J: TRBJ1-1
CDR3: CASGEPTMNTEAFF

V: TRBV27
size: few
J: TRBJ2-5
CDR3: CASSPIRTTSQETQYF

V: TRBV7-2
size: .
J: TRBJ2-5
CDR3: CASTLGLAGGGQETQYF